Shown below are 15 T cell receptor beta chains from a single sample sequenced in a study of breast tumors, draining lymph nodes, adjacent tissues. Axillary draining lymph nodes of breast cancer patients supplied the node samples. TCRdb ran MiXCR on the multiplex PCR reads and lists one entry per CDR3 protein. Here the sample spans approximately 90,000 distinct CDR3 sequences, 25% to 35% being singletons. The sequencing sample was made of axillary lymph node tissue. The receptors derive from a female donor with breast cancer. Some clones in this sample may be carry-over from other donors' samples.

The sample holds many counts of this clonotype. The V gene is TRBV6-2 or TRBV6-3, the J gene TRBJ1-2; D is uncertain. Germline V gene sequence: CDR1 MNHEY, CDR2 SVGEGT. This CDR3 contains 9 residues. Between the trimmed V and J ends, which lost 10 bases and 8 bases, there was a span of 8 bases. The CDR3 here is CANLHGYTF. The CDR3 DNA follows: TGTGCCAACTTACACGGCTACACCTTC.

The sample holds a few counts of this clonotype. A much larger clone is a single base away; this may be a read error. This chain uses TRBV12-5 with TRBJ2-7; D is tentatively TRBD1 or TRBD2 (5 bases each). Germline V CDR1 and CDR2: LGHNT, FRNRAP. The CDR3 has 13 residues. V was cut by 3 bases and J by 3 bases, with 9 bases left in between. The CDR3 reads CASGFGAVYEQYF. The DNA of the CDR3 is TGTGCTAGTGGTTTCGGGGCCGTCTACGAGCAGTACTTC.

This clonotype was counted between two and nine times. A much larger clone lies a single base off, so this may be a read error. The chain uses TRBV11-2 and TRBJ2-7; D remains ambiguous. Trimming left V 4 bases short and J 6 bases short, with 16 bases between. Germline CDR1 and CDR2: SGHAT and FQNNGV. The CDR3 has 14 amino acids. This chain's CDR3 is CASSYLSRAGEQYF. CDR3 in DNA: TGTGCCAGCAGCTACCTAAGCCGGGCTGGCGAGCAGTACTTC.

This clonotype was observed many times. The rearrangement uses TRBV5-1 and TRBJ2-7, with D hard to call. Germline values: CDR1 SGHRS, CDR2 YFSETQ. Deletions cut 3 bases from V and 9 bases from J, with 16 bases between. This CDR3 spans 13 amino acids. Here the CDR3 reads CASSSGQLNAQYF. CDR3 nucleotides: TGCGCCAGCAGCTCCGGGCAGTTGAACGCGCAGTACTTC.

This clonotype was observed many times. V gene TRBV28 combines with J gene TRBJ1-6; D is ambiguous. The CDR3 sequence is 17 residues long. Germline CDR1 is MDHEN and CDR2 is SYDVKM. Trimming pared 6 bases from V and 0 bases from J, leaving 15 bases between. This CDR3 reads CASRKREADSYNSPLHF. The CDR3 coding sequence is TGTGCCAGCAGAAAGCGGGAGGCGGACTCCTATAATTCACCCCTCCACTTT.

The V call is TRBV15, the J call TRBJ2-3, with 14 positions matching TRBD2. The CDR3 extends over 17 amino acids. Germline V gives CDR1 LNHNV, CDR2 YYDKDF (reference sequence). V was pared by 10 bases and J by 0 bases, with 9 bases of the junction left unmatched. The CDR3, as DNA: TGTGCCAAAGATACGGGACTAGCGGGAGTGAGCACAGATACGCAGTATTTT. It is translated as CAKDTGLAGVSTDTQYF. The complete variable domain, with remaining parts taken from reference TRBV15 and TRBJ2-3, reads DAMVIQNPRYQVTQFGKPVTLSCSQTLNHNVMYWYQQKSSQAPKLLFHYYDKDFNNEADTPDNFQSRRPNTSFCFLDIRSPGLGDTAMYLCAKDTGLAGVSTDTQYFGPGTRLTVL.

This clonotype came up many times. The V and J genes are TRBV12-3 or TRBV12-4 and TRBJ1-1; D remains ambiguous. V was pared by 1 base and J by 1 base, with 1 base between. This CDR3 is 12 amino acids long. CDR3 in amino acids: CASSLGNTEAFF. The CDR3 DNA sequence: TGTGCCAGCAGTTTAGGGAACACTGAAGCTTTCTTT.

As to this clonotype: Possible read error: a much larger clone is one base away. J is TRBJ2-2 and V is TRBV6-5; D call uncertain. The CDR3 consists of 14 residues. Germline V gene sequence: CDR1 MNHEY, CDR2 SVGAGI. V gave up 11 bases and J gave up 0 bases, with 13 bases separating them. The CDR3 here is CARVRRPNTGELFF. The CDR3 DNA reads as TGTGCCCGGGTTCGTAGACCGAACACCGGGGAGCTGTTTTTT.

V is TRBV10-3 and J is TRBJ2-1, with 8 bases lining up with TRBD2. The CDR3 contains 15 residues. Germline CDR1 is ENHRY and CDR2 is SYGVKD. Germline trimming cut 0 bases from V and 5 bases from J; bases unmatched to any gene: 3. CDR3: CAISESGTSNNEQFF. DNA of the CDR3: TGTGCCATCAGTGAGTCCGGGACTAGTAACAATGAGCAGTTCTTC.

This clonotype was seen many times. The V call is TRBV4-3, the J call TRBJ2-1; 7 bases agree with TRBD2. The junction had 7 bases not matched to a gene; V was cut back by 0 bases and J by 8 bases. The CDR3 sequence is 15 residues long. Germline loops: CDR1 LGHNA, CDR2 YSLEER. CDR3 sequence: CASSQEISGDDEQFF. The CDR3, as DNA: TGCGCCAGCAGCCAAGAGATAAGCGGGGATGATGAGCAGTTCTTC.

There are a few counts of this clonotype. Since a much larger clone is just one base distant, this may be a read error. The rearrangement links TRBV4-3 to TRBJ2-3; D possibly corresponds to TRBD1 (6 bases). Trimming cost V 4 bases and J 3 bases, with 20 bases left between them. Germline V gene sequence: CDR1 LGHNA, CDR2 YSLEER. The CDR3 length is 17 residues. The CDR3 loop reads CASSPFSERRGTDTQYF. The CDR3 nucleotides are TGCGCCAGCAGCCCCTTCTCGGAGCGAAGGGGGACAGATACGCAGTATTTT.

In this sample, this clonotype turned up many times. The chain recombines TRBV5-6 with TRBJ2-1; either TRBD1 or TRBD2 may fit D (5 bases each). Germline loops: CDR1 SGHDT, CDR2 YYEEEE. The length of the CDR3 is 11 residues. The V end was cut by 4 bases, the J end by 10 bases, with 9 bases between. The CDR3 is CASSIGTEQFF. Written as DNA, the CDR3 is TGTGCCAGCAGCATCGGGACCGAGCAGTTCTTC.

This clonotype was seen at least ten times. The rearrangement joins TRBV19 to TRBJ1-4, with no clear D. The CDR3 extends over 14 amino acids. Germline-derived CDR1 and CDR2 are LNHDA and SQIVND (reference sequence). Trimming left V 5 bases short and J 4 bases short, with 11 bases between. The CDR3 spells CASSGQVLNEKLFF. Written as DNA, the CDR3 is TGTGCCAGTAGTGGCCAGGTTCTTAATGAAAAACTGTTTTTT.

This chain links TRBV24-1 with TRBJ2-3; 12 bases agree with TRBD2. This CDR3 comprises 17 residues. Germline V gene data show CDR1 as KGHDR and CDR2 as SFDVKD. V shed 3 bases, J shed 6 bases, and the junction held 9 bases outside the gene matches. The CDR3 here is CATSDIRTSGKPDTQYF. Written as DNA, the CDR3 is TGTGCCACCAGTGATATCCGGACTAGCGGGAAACCGGATACGCAGTATTTT.

This clonotype was detected ten times or more. The chain employs TRBV27 and TRBJ2-7; 7 bases align to TRBD2. J lost 7 bases, V lost 6 bases, and 12 bases had no gene match. Germline values: CDR1 MNHEY, CDR2 SMNVEV (reference sequence). This CDR3 contains 14 residues. This CDR3 reads CASRLGGGPYEQYF. The DNA for the CDR3 is TGTGCCAGCAGACTGGGGGGAGGGCCTTATGAGCAGTACTTC.